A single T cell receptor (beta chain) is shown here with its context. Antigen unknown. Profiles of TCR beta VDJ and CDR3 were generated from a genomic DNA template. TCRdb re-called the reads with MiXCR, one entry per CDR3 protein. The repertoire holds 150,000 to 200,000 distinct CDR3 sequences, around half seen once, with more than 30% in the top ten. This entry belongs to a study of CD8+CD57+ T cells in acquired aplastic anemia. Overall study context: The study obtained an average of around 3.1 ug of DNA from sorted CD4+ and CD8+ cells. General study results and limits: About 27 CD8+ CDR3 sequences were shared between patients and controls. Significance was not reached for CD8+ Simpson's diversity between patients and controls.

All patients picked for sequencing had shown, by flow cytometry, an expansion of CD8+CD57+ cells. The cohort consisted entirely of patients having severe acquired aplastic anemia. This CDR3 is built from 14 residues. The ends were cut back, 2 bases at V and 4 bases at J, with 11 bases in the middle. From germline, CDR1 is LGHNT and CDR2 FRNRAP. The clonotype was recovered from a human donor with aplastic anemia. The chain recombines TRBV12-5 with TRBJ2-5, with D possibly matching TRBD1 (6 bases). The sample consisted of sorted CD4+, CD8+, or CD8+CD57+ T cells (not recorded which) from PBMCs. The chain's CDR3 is CASGLTTGTETQYF. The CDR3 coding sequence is TGTGCTAGTGGTTTGACTACAGGGACAGAGACCCAGTACTTC.